This T cell receptor beta chain was retrieved from a study of cytomegalovirus exposure and HLA in healthy donors. Germline assignment: CDR1 GTSNPN and CDR2 SVGIG (reference sequence). The CDR3 consists of 14 residues. Trimming left V 2 bases short and J 2 bases short, with 12 bases between. Use of 60 Vbeta and 13 Jbeta primers characterized the PCR. This table comes from immunoSEQ multiplex PCR, and its TCRdb copy is limited to in-frame clones, with some not included. Altogether some 150,000 clones are present, approximately 76% being singletons, with the ten largest covering 1.2% to 1.5%. Worth noting for this clone: Its antigen is unidentified.

Whole-study results and caveats: Further analysis, carried out later, found HLA-associated TCR beta chains more clonally expanded than equally common other chains. TCR association rates varied by HLA locus in a later analysis, with DRB1 highest and HLA-C lowest. The study labeled 180 or so TCR beta chains cytomegalovirus-associated. Later, an analysis found that common viral pathogens appeared to be linked with several of the most significant clusters.

The TCR originated in a man in his 60s in good health and CMV-seronegative. This rearrangement joins TRBV30 to TRBJ1-1; a weak D match, TRBD1 (6 bases). Source material: PBMCs. CDR3 residues: CAWSRGGANTEAFF. The CDR3 bases are TGTGCCTGGAGTCGAGGGGGGGCTAACACTGAAGCTTTCTTT.